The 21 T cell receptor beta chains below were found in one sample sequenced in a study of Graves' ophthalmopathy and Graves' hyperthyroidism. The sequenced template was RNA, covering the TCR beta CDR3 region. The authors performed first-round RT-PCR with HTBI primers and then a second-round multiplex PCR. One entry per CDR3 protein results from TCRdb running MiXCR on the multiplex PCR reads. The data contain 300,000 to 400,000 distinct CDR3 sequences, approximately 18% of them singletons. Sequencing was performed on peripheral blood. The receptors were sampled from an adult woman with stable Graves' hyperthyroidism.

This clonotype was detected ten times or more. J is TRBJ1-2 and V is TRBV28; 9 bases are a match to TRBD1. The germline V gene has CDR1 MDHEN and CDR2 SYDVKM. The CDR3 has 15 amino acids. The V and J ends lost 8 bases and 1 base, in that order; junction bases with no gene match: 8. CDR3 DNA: TGTGCCAGCCTTGGATCGGGACAGGGTAACTATGGCTACACCTTC. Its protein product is CASLGSGQGNYGYTF.

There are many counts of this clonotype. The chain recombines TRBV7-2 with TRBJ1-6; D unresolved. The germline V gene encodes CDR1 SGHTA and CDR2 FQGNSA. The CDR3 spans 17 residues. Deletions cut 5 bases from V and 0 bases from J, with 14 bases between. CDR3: CASSPAGSSSYNSPLHF. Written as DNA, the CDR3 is TGTGCCAGCAGCCCAGCGGGAAGTAGCTCCTATAATTCACCCCTCCACTTT.

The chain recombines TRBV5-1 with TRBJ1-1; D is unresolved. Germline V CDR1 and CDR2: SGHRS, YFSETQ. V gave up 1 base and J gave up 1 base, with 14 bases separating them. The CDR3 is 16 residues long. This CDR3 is CASSLSQRSGNTEAFF. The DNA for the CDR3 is TGCGCCAGCAGCTTGTCTCAACGATCCGGGAACACTGAAGCTTTCTTT.

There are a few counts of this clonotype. The CDR3 here is CASSDSPRVGAYNEQFF. In nucleotides, the CDR3 is TGTGCCAGCAGTGACTCTCCCAGGGTGGGGGCCTACAATGAGCAGTTCTTC. The V and J genes are TRBV6-4 and TRBJ2-1, with D tentatively TRBD1 or TRBD2 (5 bases each). The ends were cut back, 0 bases at V and 2 bases at J, with 14 bases in the middle. The CDR3 is 17 amino acids. Germline V gives CDR1 MRHNA, CDR2 SNTAGT.

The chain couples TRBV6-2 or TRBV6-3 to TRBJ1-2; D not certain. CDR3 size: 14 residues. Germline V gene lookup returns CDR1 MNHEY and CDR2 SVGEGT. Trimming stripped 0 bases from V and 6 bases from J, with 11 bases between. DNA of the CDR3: TGTGCCAGCAGTTACTCGAATCTGAGGAATGGCTACACCTTC. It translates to CASSYSNLRNGYTF.

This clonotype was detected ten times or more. This CDR3 reads CSAGGINYGYTF. DNA for the CDR3: TGCAGTGCTGGGGGGATTAACTATGGCTACACCTTC. This chain links TRBV20-1 with TRBJ1-2, with D maybe TRBD1 (5 bases). This CDR3 has 12 amino acids. Trimming stripped 5 bases from V and 1 base from J, with 8 bases between. Germline-derived CDR1 and CDR2 are DFQATT and SNEGSKA (reference sequence).

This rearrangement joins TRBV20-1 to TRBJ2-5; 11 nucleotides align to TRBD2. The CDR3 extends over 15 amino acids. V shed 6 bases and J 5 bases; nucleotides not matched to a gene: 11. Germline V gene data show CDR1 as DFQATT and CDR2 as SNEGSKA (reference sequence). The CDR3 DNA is TGCAGTGCACCCACGCTAGCGGGAGGTGGCGAGACCCAGTACTTC. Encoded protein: CSAPTLAGGGETQYF.

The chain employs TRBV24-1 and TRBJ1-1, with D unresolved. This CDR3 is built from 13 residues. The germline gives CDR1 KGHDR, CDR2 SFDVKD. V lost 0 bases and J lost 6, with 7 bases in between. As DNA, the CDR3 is TGTGCCACCAGTGATTTGGAGGGAGCTGAAGCTTTCTTT. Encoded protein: CATSDLEGAEAFF.

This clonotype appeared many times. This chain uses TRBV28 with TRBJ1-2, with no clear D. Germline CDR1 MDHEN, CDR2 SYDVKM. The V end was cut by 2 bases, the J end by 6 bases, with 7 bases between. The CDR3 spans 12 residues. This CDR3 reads CASSLELDGYTF. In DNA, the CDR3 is TGTGCCAGCAGTTTAGAGTTGGATGGCTACACCTTC.

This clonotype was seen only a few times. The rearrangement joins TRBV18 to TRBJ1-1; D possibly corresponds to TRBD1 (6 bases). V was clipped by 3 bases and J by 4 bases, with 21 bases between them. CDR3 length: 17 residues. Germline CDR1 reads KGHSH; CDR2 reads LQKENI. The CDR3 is CASSPPALTGSGTEAFF. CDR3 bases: TGTGCCAGCTCACCCCCGGCGCTTACAGGGTCGGGCACTGAAGCTTTCTTT. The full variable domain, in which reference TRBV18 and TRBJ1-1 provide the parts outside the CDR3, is NAGVMQNPRHLVRRRGQEARLRCSPMKGHSHVYWYRQLPEEGLKFMVYLQKENIIDESGMPKERFSAEFPKEGPSILRIQQVVRGDSAAYFCASSPPALTGSGTEAFFGQGTRLTVV.

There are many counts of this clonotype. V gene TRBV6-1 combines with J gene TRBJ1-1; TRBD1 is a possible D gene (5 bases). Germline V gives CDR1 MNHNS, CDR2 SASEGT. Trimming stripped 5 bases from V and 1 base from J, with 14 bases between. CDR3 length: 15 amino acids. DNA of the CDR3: TGTGCCAGCAGTCTCACAGGTCTGGGGAACACTGAAGCTTTCTTT. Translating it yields CASSLTGLGNTEAFF.

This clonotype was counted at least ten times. The CDR3 DNA reads as TGCAGTGCCCGAAGCGCCGGAGATACGCAGTATTTT. This sequence encodes CSARSAGDTQYF. The chain links TRBV20-1 to TRBJ2-3; D not certain. The V gene's germline CDR1 is DFQATT and CDR2 SNEGSKA (reference sequence). Trimming stripped 6 bases from V and 5 bases from J, with 12 bases between. This CDR3 contains 12 residues.

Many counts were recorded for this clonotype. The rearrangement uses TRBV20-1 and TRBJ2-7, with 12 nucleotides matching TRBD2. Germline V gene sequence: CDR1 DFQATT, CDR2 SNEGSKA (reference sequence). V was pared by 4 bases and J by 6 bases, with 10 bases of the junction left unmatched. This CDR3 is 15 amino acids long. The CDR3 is CSATTPSGRDGEQYF. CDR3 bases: TGCAGTGCTACCACCCCTAGCGGGAGGGACGGCGAGCAGTACTTC.

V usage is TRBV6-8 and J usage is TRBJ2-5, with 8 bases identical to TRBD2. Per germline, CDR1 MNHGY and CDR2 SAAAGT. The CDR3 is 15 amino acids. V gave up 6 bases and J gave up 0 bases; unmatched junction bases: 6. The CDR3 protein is CASSPRGGYQETQYF. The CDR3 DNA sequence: TGTGCCAGCAGCCCTCGGGGGGGGTACCAAGAGACCCAGTACTTC.

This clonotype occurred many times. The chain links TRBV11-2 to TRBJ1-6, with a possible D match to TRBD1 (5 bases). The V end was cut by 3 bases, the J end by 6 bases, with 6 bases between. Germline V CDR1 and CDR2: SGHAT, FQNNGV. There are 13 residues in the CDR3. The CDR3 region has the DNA TGTGCCAGCAGCTTGGGGCTTAATTCACCCCTCCACTTT. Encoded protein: CASSLGLNSPLHF.

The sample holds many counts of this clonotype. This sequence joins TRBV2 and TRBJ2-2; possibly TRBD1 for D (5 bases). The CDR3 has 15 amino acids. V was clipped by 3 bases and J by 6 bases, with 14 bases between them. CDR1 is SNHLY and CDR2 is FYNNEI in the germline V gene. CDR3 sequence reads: CASSEVRAGSGELFF. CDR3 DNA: TGTGCCAGCAGTGAGGTCCGGGCAGGGTCCGGGGAGCTGTTTTTT.

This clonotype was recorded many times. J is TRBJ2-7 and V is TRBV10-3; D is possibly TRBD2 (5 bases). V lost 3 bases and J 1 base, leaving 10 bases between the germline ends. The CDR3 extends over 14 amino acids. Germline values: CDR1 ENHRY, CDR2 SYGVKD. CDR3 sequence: CAISDTRGSYEQYF. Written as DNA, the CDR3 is TGTGCCATCAGTGACACTAGAGGGTCCTACGAGCAGTACTTC.

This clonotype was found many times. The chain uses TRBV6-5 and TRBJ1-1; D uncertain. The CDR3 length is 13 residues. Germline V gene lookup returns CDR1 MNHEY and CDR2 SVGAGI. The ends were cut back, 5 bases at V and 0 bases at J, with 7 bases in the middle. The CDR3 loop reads CASSITVNTEAFF. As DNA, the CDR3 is TGTGCCAGCAGTATTACCGTGAACACTGAAGCTTTCTTT.

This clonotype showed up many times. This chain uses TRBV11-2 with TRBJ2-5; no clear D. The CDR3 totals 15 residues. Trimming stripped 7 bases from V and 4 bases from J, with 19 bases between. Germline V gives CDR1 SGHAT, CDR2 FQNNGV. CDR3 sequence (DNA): TGTGCCAGCACCATTAGACATGCCGAGACAGAGACCCAGTACTTC. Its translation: CASTIRHAETETQYF.

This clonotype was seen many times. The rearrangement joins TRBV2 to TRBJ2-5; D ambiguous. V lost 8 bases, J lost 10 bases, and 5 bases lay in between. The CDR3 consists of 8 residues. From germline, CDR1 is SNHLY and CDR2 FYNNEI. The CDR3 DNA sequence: TGTGCCAGCCAAGACCAGTACTTC. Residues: CASQDQYF.

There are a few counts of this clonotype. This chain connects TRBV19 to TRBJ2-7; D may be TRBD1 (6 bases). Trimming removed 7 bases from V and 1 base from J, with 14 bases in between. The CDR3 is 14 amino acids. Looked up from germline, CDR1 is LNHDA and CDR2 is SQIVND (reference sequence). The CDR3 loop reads CASTPQGRSYEQYF. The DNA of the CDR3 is TGTGCCAGTACCCCACAGGGCAGGTCCTACGAGCAGTACTTC.